The 13 T cell receptor beta chains below were found in one sample sequenced in a study of metastatic and nonmetastatic thyroid tumors. TCRdb re-called the PCR reads via MiXCR. The sample consists of some 14,000 clones, about 25% of them appearing once. Each patient went into thyroid surgery without having received any treatment. Sequenced: blood. These receptors originate from a female donor with papillary thyroid cancer or a benign thyroid nodule (not recorded which). Some clones in this sample may be carry-over from other donors' samples.

As regards this clone: Without the conserved terminal phenylalanine or tryptophan, this CDR3 likely stems from a read error. This chain joins TRBV12-3 or TRBV12-4 and TRBJ2-2, with a weak D call TRBD1 (6 bases). The CDR3 covers 15 residues. CDR3 nucleotides: TGTGCCAGCAGTCGGGACATGGGGTCCACCGTGGAGCTGTTTTGT. Translated, it gives CASSRDMGSTVELFC.

This clone appeared many times. Additional DNA sequences in this sample encode the identical CDR3. The J gene is TRBJ2-1, the V gene TRBV19; 7 positions agree with TRBD2. J gave up 1 base and V 4 bases, and 1 base lay outside the gene matches. The CDR3 sequence is 14 residues long. Germline lookup yields CDR1 LNHDA and CDR2 SQIVND (reference sequence). The CDR3 spells CASSTGGSYNEQFF. In DNA form, the CDR3 reads TGTGCCAGTAGTACGGGAGGTTCCTACAATGAGCAGTTCTTC. The complete variable domain, with remaining parts taken from reference TRBV19 and TRBJ2-1, reads DGGITQSPKYLFRKEGQNVTLSCEQNLNHDAMYWYRQDPGQGLRLIYYSQIVNDFQKGDIAEGYSVSREKKESFPLTVTSAQKNPTAFYLCASSTGGSYNEQFFGPGTRLTVL.

This clone was found many times. The chain couples TRBV20-1 to TRBJ1-1, with D unresolved. Germline loops: CDR1 DFQATT, CDR2 SNEGSKA (reference sequence). The CDR3 runs to 13 residues. Trimming shortened V by 3 bases and J by 1 base, and 9 bases separated the two germline ends. The chain's CDR3 is CSASGRRNTEAFF. CDR3 DNA: TGCAGTGCTAGTGGGCGTAGGAACACTGAAGCTTTCTTT.

There are a few counts of this clone. The rearrangement joins TRBV19 to TRBJ2-1; weak D call: TRBD2 (5 bases). The V end was cut by 5 bases, the J end by 10 bases, with 12 bases between. Germline values: CDR1 LNHDA, CDR2 SQIVND (reference sequence). CDR3 length: 12 amino acids. The CDR3 DNA sequence: TGTGCCAGTAGTCTCCCGGGGTGGGAGCAGTTCTTC. Residues: CASSLPGWEQFF.

This clone was counted many times. The chain combines TRBV18 with TRBJ1-6; D remains unclear. Germline V CDR1 and CDR2: KGHSH, LQKENI. V was trimmed by 2 bases and J by 5 bases, leaving 7 bases between them. The CDR3 runs to 14 residues. For the CDR3, the DNA is TGTGCCAGCTCACCAGCCCGTGATAATTCACCCCTCCACTTT. It specifies CASSPARDNSPLHF.

The table lists this clone with a few counts. This chain links TRBV19 with TRBJ1-2; D is uncertain. Trimming shortened V by 1 base and J by 3 bases, and 12 bases separated the two germline ends. CDR3 size: 15 residues. Germline values: CDR1 LNHDA, CDR2 SQIVND (reference sequence). CDR3 DNA: TGTGCCAGTAGTATAGTTACGGTAAACGACTATGGCTACACCTTC. It encodes CASSIVTVNDYGYTF.

The chain combines TRBV6-1 with TRBJ2-7, with D unclear. Germline loops: CDR1 MNHNS, CDR2 SASEGT. The V and J ends lost 4 bases and 1 base respectively, with 14 bases between them. The CDR3 consists of 15 residues. The chain's CDR3 is CASSVPDGVSYEQYF. CDR3 in DNA: TGTGCCAGCAGTGTGCCGGACGGAGTTTCCTACGAGCAGTACTTC.

There are many counts of this clone. V is TRBV7-9 and J is TRBJ2-1, with 10 bases identical to TRBD2. Per the germline V gene, CDR1 is SEHNR and CDR2 is FQNEAQ (reference sequence). The CDR3 runs to 18 residues. The ends lost 5 bases at V and 1 base at J; junction bases unmatched: 11. For the CDR3, the DNA is TGTGCCAGCAGCCCACCCGCGAGCGGGGGGGGGTCCTACAATGAGCAGTTCTTC. Translated, it gives CASSPPASGGGSYNEQFF.

This clone has a count of ten or more. The chain employs TRBV9 and TRBJ2-1; D perhaps matches TRBD2 (7 bases). This CDR3 has 19 residues. The V and J ends lost 3 bases and 0 bases respectively, with 22 bases between them. Germline-derived CDR1 and CDR2 are SGDLS and YYNGEE. The CDR3, as DNA: TGTGCCAGCAGCGCCCCTTATGGCGGGGGCGAGAGCTCCTACAATGAGCAGTTCTTC. Residues: CASSAPYGGGESSYNEQFF.

This clone is deemed medium-sized. The chain carries TRBV5-1 and TRBJ1-2; D may be TRBD1 (6 bases). This CDR3 has 15 residues. Germline V gives CDR1 SGHRS, CDR2 YFSETQ. V was clipped by 0 bases and J by 3 bases, with 12 bases between them. CDR3 in DNA: TGCGCCAGCAGCTTGGATTTAGGGACACACTATGGCTACACCTTC. This sequence encodes CASSLDLGTHYGYTF.

By sample share, this clone is medium-sized. V and J are TRBV20-1 and TRBJ2-7, with a possible D match to TRBD2 (6 bases). V lost 0 bases to trimming and J lost 3 bases, with 12 bases between them. This CDR3 has 14 amino acids. CDR1 DFQATT and CDR2 SNEGSKA come from the germline V gene (reference sequence). CDR3 nucleotide sequence: TGCAGTGCTAGAGATTCGGTTAGCGGCTACGAGCAGTACTTC. Translated, it gives CSARDSVSGYEQYF.

CDR3 loop: CASSEWADIRSYEQYF. Written as DNA, the CDR3 is TGTGCCAGCAGTGAATGGGCGGACATACGGTCCTACGAGCAGTACTTC. The chain combines TRBV6-1 with TRBJ2-7; D possibly corresponds to TRBD1 (5 bases). V was pared by 2 bases and J by 1 base, with 15 bases between. The CDR3 extends over 16 amino acids. The germline V gene encodes CDR1 MNHNS and CDR2 SASEGT.

This clone was observed at least ten times. This chain uses TRBV20-1 with TRBJ2-7; 8 bases match TRBD2. The trim removed 5 bases at V and 3 bases at J, leaving 9 bases unmatched. Germline assignment: CDR1 DFQATT and CDR2 SNEGSKA (reference sequence). The CDR3 consists of 14 residues. The CDR3 reads CSAVRGGPFYEQYF. CDR3 nucleotide sequence: TGCAGTGCTGTCCGGGGGGGTCCGTTCTACGAGCAGTACTTC.